The 22 T cell receptor beta chains listed next were all sequenced from one sample in a study of breast tumors, draining lymph nodes, adjacent tissues. TCRdb reprocessed the multiplex PCR reads via MiXCR and lists one record per CDR3 protein. The table has under 85,000 distinct CDR3 sequences, approximately 19% seen once. The lymph nodes were axillary draining lymph nodes from breast cancer patients. Sequencing input: axillary lymph node tissue. These receptors all stem from a female donor with breast cancer. Some clones in this sample may be carry-over from other donors' samples.

This clonotype turned up a few times. The V call is TRBV28, the J call TRBJ2-2; the D gene is possibly TRBD2 (6 bases). The CDR3 sequence is 13 residues long. Germline values: CDR1 MDHEN, CDR2 SYDVKM. V was pared by 6 bases and J by 5 bases, with 10 bases between. The CDR3 sequence: CASRLAATGELFF. The CDR3, as DNA: TGTGCCAGCAGATTAGCGGCAACCGGGGAGCTGTTTTTT.

This clonotype appeared many times. The rearrangement links TRBV7-2 to TRBJ2-1; D possibly uses TRBD1 or TRBD2 (5 bases each). Germline assignment: CDR1 SGHTA and CDR2 FQGNSA. Trimming removed 2 bases from V and 8 bases from J, with 19 bases in between. This CDR3 has 16 amino acids. CDR3 protein: CASSLSPGTLSDEQFF. The CDR3 nucleotides read TGTGCCAGCAGCTTATCCCCCGGGACCCTTAGCGATGAGCAGTTCTTC.

The sample holds many counts of this clonotype. The V call is TRBV7-2, the J call TRBJ2-1; D is unresolved. The CDR3 totals 13 residues. Germline CDR1 reads SGHTA; CDR2 reads FQGNSA. The V gene lost 3 bases and the J gene lost 9 bases, with 12 bases spanning the gap. This CDR3 reads CASSFLVEGEQFF. For the CDR3, the DNA is TGTGCCAGCAGCTTCCTAGTCGAAGGTGAGCAGTTCTTC.

A word on this clonotype: A much bigger clone sits one base away, suggesting this may be a read error. The chain links TRBV20-1 to TRBJ2-3; a weak D match, TRBD2 (7 bases). The CDR3 has 15 amino acids. The germline V gene encodes CDR1 DFQATT and CDR2 SNEGSKA (reference sequence). The CDR3 nucleotides are TGCAGTGCTAGTATATTGGGGGGGCGGACAGATGCGCAGTATTTT. It is translated as CSASILGGRTDAQYF.

This clonotype was seen only a few times. This sequence may be a read error, since a much larger clone differs from it by one base. The CDR3 is CASSTLSGGGHEQSF. The CDR3 bases are TGTGCCAGCAGCACACTTAGCGGGGGTGGACATGAGCAGTCCTTC. The V gene is TRBV7-2, the J gene TRBJ2-1, with TRBD2 matching 9 bases. The germline V gene encodes CDR1 SGHTA and CDR2 FQGNSA. The CDR3 has 15 amino acids.

This clonotype came up many times. The chain carries TRBV20-1 and TRBJ2-3; unclear D gene. CDR1 is DFQATT, CDR2 SNEGSKA, per germline (reference sequence). The CDR3 runs 13 residues. V gave up 0 bases and J gave up 3 bases, with 7 bases separating them. The CDR3 bases are TGCAGTGCTAGAGAATGGCATACAGATACGCAGTATTTT. This translates into CSAREWHTDTQYF.

Many counts were recorded for this clonotype. Compared with germline, one end of the junction differs, possibly owing to a read error. The chain links TRBV29-1 to TRBJ2-5, with D possibly being TRBD1 (5 bases). This CDR3 spans 11 amino acids. The germline gives CDR1 SQVTM, CDR2 ANQGSEA. The CDR3 DNA follows: TGCGGCGTGGGGCCCGCTGAGACCCAGTACTTC. Translated, it gives CGVGPAETQYF.

This clonotype came up many times. The rearrangement joins TRBV10-3 to TRBJ2-3; a weak D match, TRBD1 (5 bases). The V end was cut by 3 bases, the J end by 2 bases, with 9 bases between. This CDR3 is built from 14 residues. CDR1 and CDR2 from the germline V gene are ENHRY and SYGVKD. This CDR3 reads CAISDPGYTDTQYF. In DNA form, the CDR3 reads TGTGCCATCAGTGATCCAGGGTACACAGATACGCAGTATTTT.

Remarks on this clonotype: Just one base apart from a much larger clone, this may be a read error. The rearrangement joins TRBV5-1 to TRBJ2-2; 10 bases are shared with TRBD1. Trimming at V came to 3 bases and at J to 2 bases, leaving 10 bases not matched to a gene. CDR1 and CDR2 from the germline V gene are SGHRS and YFSETQ. CDR3 length equals 18 residues. The CDR3 coding sequence is TGCGCCAGCAGCTCGGCCCCCGGGACAGGGGAAAACACCGGGGAGCTGTTTTTT. Amino acids: CASSSAPGTGENTGELFF.

This clonotype appeared many times. The rearrangement uses TRBV10-2 and TRBJ2-2; 10 nucleotides align to TRBD2. The CDR3 covers 15 residues. After removal of 8 bases from V and 2 bases from J, the junction contained 5 bases not matched to a gene. The germline gives CDR1 WSHSY, CDR2 SAAADI. This CDR3 is CASRSSGGNTGELFF. CDR3 coding DNA: TGCGCCAGCCGTTCTAGCGGGGGTAACACCGGGGAGCTGTTTTTT.

There are many counts of this clonotype. The rearrangement joins TRBV12-3 or TRBV12-4 to TRBJ1-2; weak D call: TRBD1 (6 bases). V gave up 3 bases and J gave up 8 bases, with 16 bases separating them. The CDR3 length is 14 residues. CDR3 residues: CASSFGGGRRGYTF. The CDR3 DNA is TGTGCCAGCAGTTTTGGGGGGGGGCGTAGAGGCTACACCTTC.

Ten or more counts support this clonotype. The J gene is TRBJ2-7, the V gene TRBV19, with D maybe TRBD2 (6 bases). CDR3 length: 14 amino acids. Trimming shortened V by 6 bases and J by 1 base, and 13 bases separated the two germline ends. Germline loops: CDR1 LNHDA, CDR2 SQIVND (reference sequence). The CDR3 loop is CASSASGESYEQYF. In DNA, the CDR3 is TGTGCCAGTAGCGCTTCGGGGGAATCCTACGAGCAGTACTTC. Together with reference TRBV19 and TRBJ2-7, the CDR3 gives the full variable domain: DGGITQSPKYLFRKEGQNVTLSCEQNLNHDAMYWYRQDPGQGLRLIYYSQIVNDFQKGDIAEGYSVSREKKESFPLTVTSAQKNPTAFYLCASSASGESYEQYFGPGTRLTVT.

At least ten counts were recorded for this clonotype. The chain joins TRBV20-1 to TRBJ1-5; 9 bases align to TRBD1. Germline V lookup: CDR1 DFQATT, CDR2 SNEGSKA (reference sequence). The length of the CDR3 is 14 residues. V lost 2 bases to trimming and J lost 6 bases; unmatched junction nucleotides: 5. In nucleotides, the CDR3 is TGCAGTGCTAGACTAGGACAGGGGACTCAGCCCCAGCATTTT. It yields the protein CSARLGQGTQPQHF.

This clonotype was counted at least ten times. The CDR3 protein is CASSLPGSPYEQYF. The DNA of the CDR3 is TGTGCCAGCAGTTTACCCGGGTCCCCCTACGAGCAGTACTTC. The chain couples TRBV7-9 to TRBJ2-7; D uncertain. V lost 6 bases to trimming and J lost 2 bases, with 14 bases between them. CDR1 and CDR2 from the germline V gene are SEHNR and FQNEAQ (reference sequence). The CDR3 sequence is 14 residues long.

The chain has TRBV28 and TRBJ2-5, with D perhaps given as TRBD1 or TRBD2 (6 bases each). The V gene lost 5 bases and the J gene lost 6 bases, with 16 bases spanning the gap. The CDR3 is 14 residues long. Looked up from germline, CDR1 is MDHEN and CDR2 is SYDVKM. Written as DNA, the CDR3 is TGTGCCAGCAGTGACACAGGGCGGGGAAAGACCCAGTACTTC. It is translated as CASSDTGRGKTQYF.

This clonotype was picked up many times. This sequence joins TRBV9 and TRBJ1-6, with 7 bases lining up with TRBD1. V was clipped by 4 bases and J by 12 bases; unmatched bases: 10. This CDR3 has 14 amino acids. In germline, CDR1 is SGDLS, CDR2 YYNGEE. The CDR3 DNA sequence: TGTGCCAGCAGCACCAGCGACAGGGCCATACCCCTCCACTTT. It specifies CASSTSDRAIPLHF.

A remark on this clonotype: Being one base from a much bigger clone, this may be a read error. The CDR3, as DNA: TGCAGTGCTCTCAGCGGGGGGTCCCACGAGCAGTACTTC. Encoded protein: CSALSGGSHEQYF. The rearrangement uses TRBV20-1 and TRBJ2-7, with 9 nucleotides matching TRBD2. Germline CDR1 and CDR2: DFQATT and SNEGSKA (reference sequence). The J segment lost 5 bases and the V segment lost 5 bases, leaving 7 bases of the junction unmatched. The CDR3 length is 13 residues.

The chain joins TRBV9 to TRBJ2-2, with 7 bases matching TRBD2. Germline CDR1 is SGDLS and CDR2 is YYNGEE. Trimming took 0 bases from V and 6 from J; bases not matched to a gene: 14. The CDR3 is made up of 18 amino acids. CDR3 sequence: CASSVAPGARETAGELFF. For the CDR3, the DNA is TGTGCCAGCAGCGTAGCCCCGGGCGCGCGGGAGACGGCCGGGGAGCTGTTTTTT.

As to this clonotype: Being one base from a much bigger clone, this may be a read error. This sequence joins TRBV2 and TRBJ2-1; 7 bases agree with TRBD2. The CDR3 contains 15 residues. CDR1 and CDR2 from the germline V gene are SNHLY and FYNNEI. The DNA for the CDR3 is TGTGCCAGCAGAGCACTAGCGCCCCAGGGCAATGAGCGGTTCTTC. It is translated as CASRALAPQGNERFF.

This clonotype was detected only a few times. This may come from a read error, since a much larger clone is one base off. This CDR3 fails to terminate in the conserved phenylalanine or tryptophan, so it likely reflects a read error. The CDR3 region has the DNA TGTGCCAGTAGTATCGGCGGGAGCGGGAGAGGCTACGAGCAGTACTCC. It codes for CASSIGGSGRGYEQYS. This rearrangement joins TRBV19 to TRBJ2-7, with 8 bases lining up with TRBD2. CDR3 length: 16 amino acids. Germline trimming cut 3 bases from V and 3 bases from J; bases unmatched to any gene: 10. CDR1 and CDR2 from the germline V gene are LNHDA and SQIVND (reference sequence).

This clonotype appeared a single time. With a much larger clone just one base away, this may be a read error. The chain recombines TRBV5-1 with TRBJ2-5; a weak D match, TRBD2 (6 bases). CDR1 is SGHRS and CDR2 is YFSETQ in the germline V gene. Trimming stripped 4 bases from V and 1 base from J, with 14 bases between. This CDR3 has 15 amino acids. The CDR3 sequence is CASSLWEDPQETQYF. CDR3 DNA sequence: TGCGCCAGCAGCCTTTGGGAGGACCCCCAAGAGACCCAGTACTTC.

This clonotype has at least ten counts. Here the CDR3 reads CSVEGTSIQETQYF. DNA for the CDR3: TGCAGTGTCGAGGGGACTAGCATACAAGAGACCCAGTACTTC. The rearrangement joins TRBV20-1 to TRBJ2-5; 9 bases are shared with TRBD2. The CDR3 is 14 amino acids. Germline CDR1 is DFQATT and CDR2 is SNEGSKA (reference sequence). V dropped 7 bases and J dropped 2; count of bases not matched to a gene: 8.